This T cell receptor beta chain emerged from a study of vaccination effects on CD4 cells after COVID-19. Antigen-specific CD4+ T cells were expanded (with viral peptide pools) by the ViraFEST assay ahead of sequencing. Isolating CD4+ T cells followed approximately 9 days of culture. IL-2 medium took the place of half the medium on both days 3 and 7. Findings and limits, study-wide: After vaccination, at late timepoints, clones induced by infection and by vaccine contracted markedly. Cross-reactivity with common cold coronaviruses was shown by only 1 of 255 vaccine-induced clones in healthy vaccinees. Early post-infection timepoints were absent, and convalescent patients were few.

A note on this clone: The antigen is not known.

Clones were read by immunoSEQ multiplex PCR, and TCRdb kept only the in-frame ones, dropping some. The data show more than 25,000 clones, 55% to 75% seen once. V was pared by 2 bases and J by 5 bases, with 4 bases of the junction left unmatched. Germline lookup yields CDR1 KGHDR and CDR2 SFDVKD. The CDR3 runs to 16 residues. This sequence joins TRBV24-1 and TRBJ2-2, with 10 bases identical to TRBD1. The sample in question was CD4+ T cells from PBMCs cultured with HCoV-229E spike peptides, obtained before COVID-19 vaccination. The source is a human donor who received a COVID-19 vaccine. The CDR3 nucleotides are TGTGCCACCAGTGATTCCGGGACAGGGGTTACCGGGGAGCTGTTTTTT. Encoded protein: CATSDSGTGVTGELFF.